What follows are 20 T cell receptor beta chains derived from one specimen sequenced in a study of T cell repertoires in cytomegalovirus infection. One entry per CDR3 protein, called by TCRdb with MiXCR from the reads. The sample comprises roughly 500,000 distinct CDR3 sequences, approximately 15% of which are singletons, and about 24% rests with the top ten. The sequencing input was CD8+ T cells from PBMCs. These receptors were collected from a human donor in good health (CMV status not recorded). Some clones in this sample may be carry-over from other donors' samples.

The chain employs TRBV5-4 and TRBJ1-4; D is possibly TRBD1 (5 bases). Trimming cost V 4 bases and J 2 bases, with 18 bases left between them. Germline CDR1 and CDR2: SGHNT and YYREEE (reference sequence). The CDR3 contains 17 residues. The CDR3 DNA follows: TGTGCCAGCAGCATGTACAGAGAGGACACTACTAATGAAAAACTGTTTTTT. Encoded protein: CASSMYREDTTNEKLFF.

This sequence joins TRBV19 and TRBJ1-1; TRBD1 is a possible D gene (5 bases). V gave up 0 bases and J gave up 1 base, with 9 bases separating them. Looked up from germline, CDR1 is LNHDA and CDR2 is SQIVND (reference sequence). This CDR3 comprises 15 residues. CDR3 DNA sequence: TGTGCCAGTAGTATAGATTCGGGGCGGAACACTGAAGCTTTCTTT. Translated, it gives CASSIDSGRNTEAFF.

This rearrangement joins TRBV19 to TRBJ1-4; D is undetermined. This CDR3 region has 12 residues. Looked up from germline, CDR1 is LNHDA and CDR2 is SQIVND (reference sequence). V lost 9 bases to trimming and J lost 7 bases, with 12 bases between them. The CDR3 DNA reads TGTGCCAGATCATCGGCCACTGAAAAACTGTTTTTT. It yields the protein CARSSATEKLFF.

The J gene is TRBJ1-5, the V gene TRBV27; D gene unclear. Germline loops: CDR1 MNHEY, CDR2 SMNVEV (reference sequence). CDR3 length: 16 amino acids. Trimming took off 2 bases at V and 7 bases at J, with 18 bases between the two ends. This chain's CDR3 is CASSLAWRSRPQPQHF. The CDR3 DNA sequence: TGTGCCAGCAGTTTAGCTTGGAGATCACGGCCCCAGCCCCAGCATTTT.

This clonotype was recorded many times. The J gene is TRBJ2-1, the V gene TRBV7-8, with TRBD1 identical over 8 bases. Germline CDR1 reads SGHVS; CDR2 reads FQNEAQ. The V segment lost 4 bases and the J segment 7 bases; nucleotides outside the gene matches: 15. The CDR3 consists of 17 residues. CDR3 coding DNA: TGTGCCAGCAGCTCCTTACGGACAGGGACGGTAATAAATGAGCAGTTCTTC. As protein: CASSSLRTGTVINEQFF. Variable domain in full (rest from reference TRBV7-8 and TRBJ2-1): GAGVSQSPRYKVAKRGQDVALRCDPISGHVSLFWYQQALGQGPEFLTYFQNEAQLDKSGLPSDRFFAERPEGSVSTLKIQRTQQEDSAVYLCASSSLRTGTVINEQFFGPGTRLTVL.

This clonotype was counted many times. The chain has TRBV7-8 and TRBJ2-1; 10 positions match TRBD2. CDR1 is SGHVS, CDR2 FQNEAQ, per germline. There are 14 residues in the CDR3. Trimming removed 4 bases from V and 6 bases from J; junction bases left unmatched: 3. Written as DNA, the CDR3 is TGTGCCAGCAGCTCCGGACTAGCGGTCAATGAGCAGTTCTTC. It encodes CASSSGLAVNEQFF.

This clonotype was counted ten times or more. The V and J genes are TRBV11-2 and TRBJ1-2, with unresolved D. The germline V gene encodes CDR1 SGHAT and CDR2 FQNNGV. The CDR3 has 14 residues. The V end was cut by 4 bases, the J end by 4 bases, with 13 bases between. The CDR3 DNA sequence: TGTGCCAGCAGCTCGAACGCAGAAGGCTATGGCTACACCTTC. Translation gives CASSSNAEGYGYTF.

The gene calls are TRBV29-1 and TRBJ1-1, with D unresolved. There are 11 residues in the CDR3. Trimming took 5 bases from V and 3 from J, leaving 7 bases between them. The germline CDR1 and CDR2 sequences are SQVTM and ANQGSEA. The DNA of the CDR3 is TGCAGCGTTCGTAGGGACACTGAAGCTTTCTTT. This sequence encodes CSVRRDTEAFF.

This clonotype was counted between two and nine times. The chain joins TRBV15 to TRBJ2-7, with 8 bases identical to TRBD1. Germline V gives CDR1 LNHNV, CDR2 YYDKDF (reference sequence). V gave up 0 bases and J gave up 2 bases; unmatched junction bases: 15. The CDR3 loop spans 19 amino acids. The CDR3 DNA sequence: TGTGCCACCAGCAGAGATCTTATGGCCGGGGACAGGAAAACCTACGAGCAGTACTTC. Its translation: CATSRDLMAGDRKTYEQYF.

At least ten counts were recorded for this clonotype. The chain links TRBV7-9 to TRBJ2-1, with TRBD2 identical over 10 bases. The germline CDR1 and CDR2 sequences are SEHNR and FQNEAQ (reference sequence). CDR3 length equals 16 residues. Germline trimming cut 3 bases from V and 6 bases from J; bases unmatched to any gene: 8. CDR3 nucleotide sequence: TGTGCCAGCAGCTTTCCAGCGGGAGGGCCGGGCAATGAGCAGTTCTTC. Encoded protein: CASSFPAGGPGNEQFF.

The chain joins TRBV6-2 or TRBV6-3 to TRBJ1-2; 7 bases match TRBD1. The germline gives CDR1 MNHEY, CDR2 SVGEGT. J gave up 5 bases and V 8 bases, and 17 bases lay outside the gene matches. This CDR3 comprises 16 residues. CDR3 sequence reads: CASADRERVIGYGYTF. DNA of the CDR3: TGTGCCAGCGCCGACAGGGAGCGGGTAATTGGTTATGGCTACACCTTC.

Many counts were recorded for this clonotype. This chain links TRBV7-9 with TRBJ2-7, with D perhaps matching TRBD1 or TRBD2 (6 bases each). The germline V and J ends were trimmed by 7 bases and 0 bases, with 16 bases remaining between them. CDR1 SEHNR and CDR2 FQNEAQ come from the germline V gene (reference sequence). This CDR3 region has 15 residues. The CDR3 DNA is TGTGCCAGCATCCGGGGGCAGTCGAGCTCCTACGAGCAGTACTTC. Residues: CASIRGQSSSYEQYF.

As for this clonotype: This likely comes from a read error, as the CDR3 has no conserved phenylalanine or tryptophan at its end. The J gene is TRBJ2-1, the V gene TRBV6-2 or TRBV6-3, with D perhaps matching TRBD2 (6 bases). This CDR3 region has 14 residues. Germline values: CDR1 MNHEY, CDR2 SVGEGT. DNA of the CDR3: TGTGCCAGCAGTTGGCGGGAATACTACAATGATCAGTTCTTA. Translating it yields CASSWREYYNDQFL.

V usage is TRBV27 and J usage is TRBJ1-2; unclear D gene. Germline CDR1 reads MNHEY; CDR2 reads SMNVEV (reference sequence). Trimming shortened V by 2 bases and J by 3 bases, and 7 bases separated the two germline ends. The length of the CDR3 is 13 residues. The CDR3 DNA reads TGTGCCAGCAGTTTAAGCGTCGACTATGGCTACACCTTC. Translation: CASSLSVDYGYTF.

This clonotype has a count of ten or more. The chain has TRBV10-3 and TRBJ2-7; tentatively, D is TRBD1 or TRBD2 (5 bases each). V was trimmed by 8 bases and J by 2 bases, leaving 10 bases between them. This CDR3 region has 12 residues. CDR1 and CDR2 (germline): ENHRY, SYGVKD. The CDR3 DNA reads as TGTGCCATCGGGGACCCAACCTACGAGCAGTACTTC. This gives the protein CAIGDPTYEQYF.

The V call is TRBV4-1, the J call TRBJ2-1; 10 nucleotides agree with TRBD2. Trimming removed 2 bases from V and 7 bases from J; junction bases left unmatched: 8. Germline lookup yields CDR1 MGHRA and CDR2 YSYEKL. CDR3 length: 16 amino acids. CDR3 residues: CASSQKERGGRNEQFF. CDR3 DNA sequence: TGCGCCAGCAGCCAAAAAGAGCGGGGGGGCCGTAATGAGCAGTTCTTC.

This clonotype was seen a few times. The CDR3 is CAWSPDEKLFF. For the CDR3, the DNA is TGTGCCTGGAGTCCCGATGAAAAACTGTTTTTT. The chain combines TRBV30 with TRBJ1-4; D is ambiguous. With 2 bases removed from V and 6 bases from J, the gap between germline ends came to 4 bases. Per the germline V gene, CDR1 is GTSNPN and CDR2 is SVGIG (reference sequence). This CDR3 spans 11 amino acids. Based on the CDR3 plus reference TRBV30 and TRBJ1-4, the full variable domain is SQTIHQWPATLVQPVGSPLSLECTVEGTSNPNLYWYRQAAGRGLQLLFYSVGIGQISSEVPQNLSASRPQDRQFILSSKKLLLSDSGFYLCAWSPDEKLFFGSGTQLSVL.

This clonotype was observed a few times. The chain links TRBV13 to TRBJ1-3, with a tentative D call TRBD1 (6 bases). Germline CDR1 and CDR2: PRHDT and FYEKMQ (reference sequence). The CDR3 totals 14 residues. Trimming removed 4 bases at V and 0 bases at J, with 7 bases between. The chain's CDR3 is CASSSRGSGNTIYF. The CDR3 region has the DNA TGTGCCAGCAGCTCCAGGGGCTCTGGAAACACCATATATTTT.

V is TRBV9 and J is TRBJ2-7, with D uncertain. V was shortened by 0 bases and J by 4 bases, with 11 bases between the two germline ends. This CDR3 contains 14 residues. CDR1 SGDLS and CDR2 YYNGEE come from the germline V gene. CDR3 region: CASSVDQVGYEQYF. The CDR3 DNA reads as TGTGCCAGCAGCGTAGATCAAGTGGGGTACGAGCAGTACTTC.

The chain joins TRBV5-1 to TRBJ2-7, with 8 positions matching TRBD2. From germline, CDR1 is SGHRS and CDR2 YFSETQ. V shed 6 bases and J 0 bases; nucleotides not matched to a gene: 5. The length of the CDR3 is 14 residues. The CDR3, as DNA: TGCGCCAGCACCCTCCGGGGGGGCTCCTACGAGCAGTACTTC. It yields the protein CASTLRGGSYEQYF.